These 18 T cell receptor beta chains were sequenced from one sample in a study of CD8+ T cells in alopecia areata. After isolation, RNA underwent reverse transcription to generate cDNA as the sequencing template. Profiling relied on immunoSEQ multiplex PCR, and the TCRdb table lists in-frame clones only, not all of them. The sample gives over 85,000 clones, roughly 42% of which show up once; about 0.79% is in the top ten. Sequenced sample: CD4+ T cells sorted from blood. Source of these receptors: a human donor with alopecia areata.

This rearrangement joins TRBV18 to TRBJ2-7; D gene unclear. The V end lost 2 bases, the J end lost 9 bases, and 14 bases lay between the germline ends. This CDR3 has 13 amino acids. In germline, CDR1 is KGHSH, CDR2 LQKENI. The DNA of the CDR3 is TGTGCCAGCTCACCAGGCCCGGATAACGGGCAGTACTTC. Translating gives CASSPGPDNGQYF.

This clone turned up a few times. The V gene is TRBV18, the J gene TRBJ2-7, with D hard to call. Germline V gene data show CDR1 as KGHSH and CDR2 as LQKENI. The CDR3 extends over 13 amino acids. V lost 5 bases and J lost 6, with 14 bases in between. In DNA form, the CDR3 reads TGTGCCAGCTCATTTGGCAGTTTAACCGAGCAGTACTTC. This codes for CASSFGSLTEQYF.

The rearrangement joins TRBV25-1 to TRBJ2-5, with D unresolved. Germline lookup yields CDR1 MGHDK and CDR2 SYGVNS. The CDR3 covers 15 residues. The V gene lost 4 bases and the J gene lost 1 base, with 13 bases spanning the gap. DNA of the CDR3: TGTGCCAGCAGTGCCTCCGGACGGGCCCAAGAGACCCAGTACTTC. Translating it yields CASSASGRAQETQYF.

This clone has just a few counts. The chain couples TRBV18 to TRBJ2-1, with no clear D. Trimming cost V 8 bases and J 6 bases, with 14 bases left between them. The CDR3 totals 13 residues. Germline-derived CDR1 and CDR2 are KGHSH and LQKENI. CDR3 loop: CASHIGVSNEQFF. Written as DNA, the CDR3 is TGTGCCAGCCATATAGGCGTATCCAATGAGCAGTTCTTC.

The chain combines TRBV30 with TRBJ2-6; maybe TRBD1 (5 bases). The CDR3 runs to 15 residues. Looked up from germline, CDR1 is GTSNPN and CDR2 is SVGIG (reference sequence). V gave up 3 bases and J gave up 1 base, with 10 bases separating them. CDR3 nucleotide sequence: TGTGCCTGGAGCATAAGGGGTTCTGGGGCCAACGTCCTGACTTTC. Its translation is CAWSIRGSGANVLTF.

This clone was seen a single time. This chain links TRBV2 with TRBJ1-2, with TRBD1 as a possible D gene (5 bases). The germline V and J ends were trimmed by 5 bases and 3 bases, with 7 bases remaining between them. The germline V gene has CDR1 SNHLY and CDR2 FYNNEI. The length of the CDR3 is 12 residues. The CDR3 sequence: CASSMTDYGYTF. The CDR3 DNA reads as TGTGCCAGCAGTATGACAGACTATGGCTACACCTTC.

This clone was counted only a few times. CDR3 sequence: CASSHQGRQNEQFF. CDR3 in DNA: TGCGCCAGCAGCCACCAGGGAAGGCAGAATGAGCAGTTCTTC. The chain carries TRBV4-3 and TRBJ2-1; perhaps TRBD1 as D (5 bases). The CDR3 runs to 14 residues. The V and J ends lost 3 bases and 7 bases respectively, with 13 bases between them. The V gene's germline CDR1 is LGHNA and CDR2 YSLEER.

The chain couples TRBV29-1 to TRBJ2-3; 8 nucleotides agree with TRBD2. The CDR3 is made up of 18 amino acids. V trimming: 7 bases; J trimming: 1 base; junction bases outside the gene matches: 19. Germline CDR1 and CDR2: SQVTM and ANQGSEA. CDR3: CSAPGGAAGAVGTDTQYF. DNA for the CDR3: TGCAGCGCCCCGGGGGGGGCAGCGGGAGCTGTTGGCACAGATACGCAGTATTTT.

CDR3 DNA: TGTGCCAGCAGCCCCGGCGTAGCAAGAGAGCAGTTCTTC. This gives the protein CASSPGVAREQFF. The V and J genes are TRBV7-2 and TRBJ2-1, with D unresolved. The germline V gene encodes CDR1 SGHTA and CDR2 FQGNSA. This CDR3 is 13 amino acids long. The ends were cut back, 5 bases at V and 10 bases at J, with 15 bases in the middle.

This chain joins TRBV11-2 and TRBJ1-2, with TRBD1 identical over 8 bases. CDR1 is SGHAT, CDR2 FQNNGV, per germline. The trim removed 5 bases at V and 8 bases at J, leaving 16 bases unmatched. CDR3 size: 16 residues. The CDR3 coding sequence is TGTGCCAGCAGCCGGCTGGGGGGACAGGCGTCACGGGGCTACACCTTC. Its translation is CASSRLGGQASRGYTF.

For the CDR3, the DNA is TGTGCCAGCTCCATTGGAGGGGATGACACAGATACGCAGTATTTT. It is translated as CASSIGGDDTDTQYF. V and J are TRBV28 and TRBJ2-3; D perhaps matches TRBD2 (6 bases). The germline V gene encodes CDR1 MDHEN and CDR2 SYDVKM. CDR3 length: 15 residues. V was shortened by 8 bases and J by 2 bases, with 17 bases between the two germline ends.

This clone was picked up a small number of times. The J gene is TRBJ1-4, the V gene TRBV28; 8 bases map to TRBD1. V trimming: 5 bases; J trimming: 10 bases; junction bases outside the gene matches: 12. This CDR3 is 15 amino acids long. Germline V CDR1 and CDR2: MDHEN, SYDVKM. The CDR3 bases are TGTGCCAGCAGTCCTCAACTCGACACAGGGGGAAAACTGTTTTTT. The encoded protein is CASSPQLDTGGKLFF.

The V and J genes are TRBV30 and TRBJ2-2, with D unclear. Germline-derived CDR1 and CDR2 are GTSNPN and SVGIG (reference sequence). The CDR3 consists of 11 residues. V was clipped by 3 bases and J by 7 bases, with 6 bases between them. The CDR3 DNA follows: TGTGCCTGGAGGAAGAGCGGGGAGCTGTTTTTT. Encoded protein: CAWRKSGELFF.

There are a few counts of this clone. This chain links TRBV4-1 with TRBJ2-1; D possibly corresponds to TRBD2 (6 bases). Germline V gives CDR1 MGHRA, CDR2 YSYEKL. The CDR3 is 17 residues long. The ends were cut back, 2 bases at V and 7 bases at J, with 21 bases in the middle. This CDR3 reads CASSQPTAGTSRNEQFF. Here the CDR3 DNA reads TGCGCCAGCAGCCAACCAACTGCGGGGACCTCTAGGAATGAGCAGTTCTTC.

This clone was seen a handful of times. V gene TRBV5-1 combines with J gene TRBJ2-5, with TRBD1 identical over 7 bases. This CDR3 has 14 residues. Germline CDR1 SGHRS, CDR2 YFSETQ. Trimming cost V 3 bases and J 2 bases; bases outside gene matches: 4. The CDR3 reads CASSSRDRQETQYF. The CDR3 nucleotides are TGCGCCAGCAGCTCCCGGGACAGACAAGAGACCCAGTACTTC.

V is TRBV28 and J is TRBJ1-1, with D possibly being TRBD1 (5 bases). The V gene lost 3 bases and the J gene lost 1 base, with 15 bases spanning the gap. This CDR3 comprises 16 residues. CDR1 and CDR2 from the germline V gene are MDHEN and SYDVKM. The CDR3: CASSFRAGKGNTEAFF. CDR3 bases: TGTGCCAGCAGTTTTCGCGCAGGGAAGGGGAACACTGAAGCTTTCTTT.

The gene calls are TRBV11-2 and TRBJ2-5; weak D call: TRBD1 (6 bases). The germline gives CDR1 SGHAT, CDR2 FQNNGV. The CDR3 consists of 16 residues. V gave up 2 bases and J gave up 1 base, with 14 bases separating them. The DNA of the CDR3 is TGTGCCAGCAGCTTATGGTCAGGGGACCCCCAAGAGACCCAGTACTTC. Its protein product is CASSLWSGDPQETQYF.

This chain joins TRBV28 and TRBJ2-3; TRBD1 agrees at 7 bases. Germline V CDR1 and CDR2: MDHEN, SYDVKM. Unmatched junction bases numbered 8, after V lost 2 bases and J lost 6 bases. The CDR3 covers 15 residues. In DNA, the CDR3 is TGTGCCAGCAGTTTACCCTACAGGGGAACCGATACGCAGTATTTT. This sequence encodes CASSLPYRGTDTQYF.